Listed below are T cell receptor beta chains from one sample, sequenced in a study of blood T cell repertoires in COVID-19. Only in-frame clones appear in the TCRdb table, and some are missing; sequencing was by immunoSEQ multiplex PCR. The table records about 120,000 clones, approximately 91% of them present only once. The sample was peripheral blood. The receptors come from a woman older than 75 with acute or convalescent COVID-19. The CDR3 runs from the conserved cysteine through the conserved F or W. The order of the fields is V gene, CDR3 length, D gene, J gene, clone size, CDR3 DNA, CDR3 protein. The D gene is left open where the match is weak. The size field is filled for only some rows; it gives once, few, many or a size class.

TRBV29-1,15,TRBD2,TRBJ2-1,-,TGCAGCGTGGGACTAGCGGGAGTCCCCTACAATGAGCAGTTCTTC,CSVGLAGVPYNEQFF
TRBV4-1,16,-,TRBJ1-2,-,TGCGCCAGCAGCCAAGACCCTGGCAGGGATCACTATGGCTACACCTTC,CASSQDPGRDHYGYTF
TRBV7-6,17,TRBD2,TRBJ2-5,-,TGTGCCAGCAGCAGTTTCCGACTAGCGAGAAGCCAAGAGACCCAGTACTTC,CASSSFRLARSQETQYF
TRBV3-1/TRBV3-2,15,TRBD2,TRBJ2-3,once,TGTGCCAGCAGCCCGGGACTAGCGGGCACAGATACGCAGTATTTT,CASSPGLAGTDTQYF
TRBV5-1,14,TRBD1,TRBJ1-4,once,TGCGCCAGCAGCTTGGAAGGGACAGTTGAAAAACTGTTTTTT,CASSLEGTVEKLFF
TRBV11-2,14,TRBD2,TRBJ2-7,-,TGTGCCAGCAGCCCTAGCGGGGGGGCCTACGAGCAGTACTTC,CASSPSGGAYEQYF
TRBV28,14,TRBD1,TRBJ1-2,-,TGTGCCAGCAGATCACCGGGACAGGGGCCGGGCTACACCTTC,CASRSPGQGPGYTF
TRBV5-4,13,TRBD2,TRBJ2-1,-,TGTGCCAGCAGCTTCTATTCTAGCGGGGACCAGTTCTTC,CASSFYSSGDQFF
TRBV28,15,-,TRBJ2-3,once,TGTGCCAGCAGTTTTTCAGGGGCCCTCACAGATACGCAGTATTTT,CASSFSGALTDTQYF
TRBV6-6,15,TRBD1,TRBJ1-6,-,TGTGCCAGCAGTTACTCGACAGGGGACAATTCACCCCTCCACTTT,CASSYSTGDNSPLHF
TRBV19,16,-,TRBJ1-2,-,TGTGCCAGTAGTATCGGAGGGGCGGTTGGTGACTATGGCTACACCTTC,CASSIGGAVGDYGYTF
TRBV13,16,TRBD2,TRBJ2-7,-,TGTGCCAGCAGCTTAGGCCGCAGACTAGCGGCCTACGAGCAGTACTTC,CASSLGRRLAAYEQYF
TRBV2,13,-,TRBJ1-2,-,TGTGCCAGCAGTGACGGCCTGATCAGGGGCTACACCTTC,CASSDGLIRGYTF
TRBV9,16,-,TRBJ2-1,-,TGTGCCAGCAGCGTAGGTTCCGTTTTCTCCTACAATGAGCAGTTCTTC,CASSVGSVFSYNEQFF
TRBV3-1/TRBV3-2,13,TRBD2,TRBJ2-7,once,TGTGCCAGCCGGAGCGGGGGGATCAACGAGCAGTACTTC,CASRSGGINEQYF
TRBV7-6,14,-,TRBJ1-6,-,TGTGCCAGCAGAAGAGGCAGCCATAATTCACCCCTCCACTTT,CASRRGSHNSPLHF
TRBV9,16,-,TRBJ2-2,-,TGTGCCAGCAGCGTACGGGGCAGGGGATACACCGGGGAGCTGTTTTTT,CASSVRGRGYTGELFF
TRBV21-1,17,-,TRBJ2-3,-,TGTGCCAGCAGCAAAGAGACGAGGGGGGGGAACACAGATACGCAGTATTTT,CASSKETRGGNTDTQYF
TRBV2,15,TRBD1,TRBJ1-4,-,TGTGCCAGCAGTGAAATTGGAGGCCAGGGGGGAAAACTGTTTTTT,CASSEIGGQGGKLFF
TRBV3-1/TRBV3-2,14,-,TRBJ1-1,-,TGTGCCAGCAGCCAAGTCCAGGGCGCCACTGAAGCTTTCTTT,CASSQVQGATEAFF
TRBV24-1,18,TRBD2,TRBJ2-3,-,TGTGCCATGAAGGGACTAGCGGGAGGGGGGGAGAGCACAGATACGCAGTATTTT,CAMKGLAGGGESTDTQYF
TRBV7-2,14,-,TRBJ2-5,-,TGTGCCAGCAGCTTCGACAGGCACCAAGAGACCCAGTACTTC,CASSFDRHQETQYF
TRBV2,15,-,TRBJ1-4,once,TGTGCCAGCAGTGATAAGAGGACAACTAATGAAAAACTGTTTTTT,CASSDKRTTNEKLFF
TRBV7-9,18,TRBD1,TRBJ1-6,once,TGTGCCAGCAGCTTAGGGGGATCGGACAGGGAATATAATTCACCCCTCCACTTT,CASSLGGSDREYNSPLHF
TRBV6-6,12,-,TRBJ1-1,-,TGTGCCAGCAGTTCGGGGGGCACTGAAGCTTTCTTT,CASSSGGTEAFF
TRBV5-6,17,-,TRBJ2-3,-,TGTGCCAGCAGCTTGTTAAAACAGGGCCGGCGTCGAGATACGCAGTATTTT,CASSLLKQGRRRDTQYF
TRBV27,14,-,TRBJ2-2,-,TGTGCCAGCAGTTCAGGACTGTTTCCCGGGGAGCTGTTTTTT,CASSSGLFPGELFF
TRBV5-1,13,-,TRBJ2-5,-,TGCGCCAGCCGGGGGACAGACCAAGAGACCCAGTACTTC,CASRGTDQETQYF
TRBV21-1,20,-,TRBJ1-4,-,TGTGCCAGCAGCAAAGTGGGGATCACCGGGACAGGGGGCTCTAATGAAAAACTGTTTTTT,CASSKVGITGTGGSNEKLFF
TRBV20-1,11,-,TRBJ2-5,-,TGCAGTGCTTTCAGGGGAGAGACCCAGTACTTC,CSAFRGETQYF
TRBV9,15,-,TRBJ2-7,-,TGTGCCAGCAGCGTAGGGTGGACTGGAACCTACGAGCAGTACTTC,CASSVGWTGTYEQYF